A selection of T cell receptor beta chains follows, all from one sample in a study of vaccination and CD4 T cells after COVID-19. In TCRdb, the PCR reads were re-called with MiXCR into one record per CDR3 protein. Here the sample spans more than 12,000 distinct CDR3 sequences, 30% being singletons. Their cognate antigens are unknown. The sequenced sample was cultured CD4+ T cells from blood. The receptors come from a human donor with COVID-19. Each CDR3 is given with its conserved first and last residue. The D gene is left open where the match is weak. Only part of the rows carry a size: once, few, many, or a class if the clone is expanded.

d_call,j_call,v_call,clone_size,cdr3_nt,cdr3_aa
NA,TRBJ1-1,TRBV18,NA,TGTGCCAGCTCACCCCAGGGTAAGAACACTGAAGCTTTCTTT,CASSPQGKNTEAFF
TRBD1,TRBJ2-3,TRBV12-5,few,TGTGCTAGTGGTTCGCCATCTCCGGGACAGGGGGCCACAGATACGCAGTATTTT,CASGSPSPGQGATDTQYF
TRBD2,TRBJ2-5,TRBV20-1,NA,TGCAGTGCCCAAAACCCCTCCGTTGGCGGGGGGGCTTCAGAGACCCAGTACTTC,CSAQNPSVGGGASETQYF
NA,TRBJ2-7,TRBV6-1,few,TGTGCCAGCAGTGAAGGGCCAGCCTACGAGCAGTACTTC,CASSEGPAYEQYF
NA,TRBJ1-1,TRBV19,few,TGTGCCAGTAGTTTTAACCCAGGGTGGACTGAAGCTTTCTTT,CASSFNPGWTEAFF
NA,TRBJ2-2,TRBV5-4,NA,TGTGCCAGCAGTCGCGGGACGAGGAACACCGGGGAGCTGTTTTTT,CASSRGTRNTGELFF
TRBD1,TRBJ2-1,TRBV27,NA,TGTGCCAGCAGCGTCCGGGACAGGGGGCGAGAGGAGCAGTTCTTC,CASSVRDRGREEQFF
NA,TRBJ2-1,TRBV27,NA,TGTGCCAGCAGTTTATTTGGCAGCCTCTCCTACAATGAGCAGTTCTTC,CASSLFGSLSYNEQFF
TRBD2,TRBJ2-7,TRBV10-2,NA,TGCGCCAGCAGTGACCGCGCTTTCGGACTAGCGGGGGACTACGAGCAGTACTTC,CASSDRAFGLAGDYEQYF
TRBD1,TRBJ1-2,TRBV7-9,NA,TGTGCCAGCAGCGAGGGGGCCCGCTATGGCTACACCTTC,CASSEGARYGYTF
NA,TRBJ2-1,TRBV19,NA,TGTGCCAGTAGTCCCCGGACCCCCCCGGATGAGCAGTTCTTC,CASSPRTPPDEQFF
TRBD1,TRBJ1-1,TRBV6-2/TRBV6-3,few,TGTGCCAGCAGTTACTCTAGGACAGGGGCGACCACTGAAGCTTTCTTT,CASSYSRTGATTEAFF